The 16 T cell receptor beta chains below all came from one sample that was sequenced in a study of glioma-infiltrating T cells. Using RNA template, CDR3s of TCR alpha and beta were amplified with iRepertoire arm-PCR. Via MiXCR, TCRdb re-called the multiplex PCR reads, giving one row per CDR3 protein. The profile shows approximately 400,000 distinct CDR3 sequences, roughly two fifths of them singletons. Sequencing was carried out using glioma tissue, nonneoplastic brain tissue, or PBMCs (not recorded which). These receptor sequences come from a human donor with low-grade glioma or glioblastoma, undergoing nonglioma brain surgery, or in good health (not recorded which).

In its sample, this clonotype was seen a few times. A much larger clone sits a single nucleotide away, making a read error possible. This chain links TRBV6-5 with TRBJ1-5, with D possibly being TRBD1 (5 bases). The V gene's germline CDR1 is MNHEY and CDR2 SVGAGI. This CDR3 region has 15 residues. Trimming removed 8 bases at V and 4 bases at J, with 18 bases between. The CDR3 nucleotides are TGTGCCAGCGGGGATTTTGGGGGGGGAAATCAGCCCCAGCATTTT. It specifies CASGDFGGGNQPQHF.

This clonotype was seen many times. DNA for the CDR3: TGTGCCAGCAGTTTTACAGGGGGCGGGTCACCCCTCCACTTT. It specifies CASSFTGGGSPLHF. The chain carries TRBV27 and TRBJ1-6; 9 positions agree with TRBD1. Unmatched junction bases numbered 4, after V lost 3 bases and J lost 10 bases. CDR1 MNHEY and CDR2 SMNVEV come from the germline V gene (reference sequence). The length of the CDR3 is 14 residues.

This clonotype was found many times. This chain joins TRBV27 and TRBJ2-7; no reliable D call. The V end lost 3 bases, the J end lost 5 bases, and 5 bases lay between the germline ends. Germline values: CDR1 MNHEY, CDR2 SMNVEV (reference sequence). The CDR3 covers 11 residues. CDR3 sequence (DNA): TGTGCCAGCAGTTTTCAGCACGAGCAGTACTTC. Protein sequence: CASSFQHEQYF.

This chain joins TRBV4-2 and TRBJ1-1; tentatively, D is TRBD1 (5 bases). The CDR3 totals 14 residues. With 0 bases removed from V and 11 bases from J, the gap between germline ends came to 16 bases. Germline CDR1 LGHNA, CDR2 YNFKEQ. CDR3 coding DNA: TGTGCCAGCAGCCAAGATGGGGCAGGGTACGTGGCTTTCTTT. Its protein product is CASSQDGAGYVAFF.

The chain uses TRBV24-1 and TRBJ1-5; D unclear. The V end was cut by 9 bases, the J end by 7 bases, with 12 bases between. CDR1 is KGHDR and CDR2 is SFDVKD in the germline V gene. This CDR3 region has 12 residues. In DNA, the CDR3 is TGTGCCACCCAGTCCTGGGGACAGCCCCAGCATTTT. Translated, it gives CATQSWGQPQHF.

The chain has TRBV19 and TRBJ1-5; 8 bases line up with TRBD1. CDR3 length: 14 amino acids. Germline lookup yields CDR1 LNHDA and CDR2 SQIVND (reference sequence). V was pared by 5 bases and J by 6 bases, with 6 bases of the junction left unmatched. The CDR3 DNA follows: TGTGCCAGTAGTTTTACAGGGGGAAGTCAGCCCCAGCATTTT. It translates to CASSFTGGSQPQHF.

The table lists this clonotype with many counts. This chain connects TRBV20-1 to TRBJ2-1, with D possibly being TRBD1 (7 bases). This CDR3 has 14 residues. V lost 3 bases and J 2 bases, leaving 11 bases between the germline ends. Per the germline V gene, CDR1 is DFQATT and CDR2 is SNEGSKA (reference sequence). The CDR3 bases are TGCAGTGCTAGTCAGGGGGGAACCTACAATGAGCAGTTCTTC. The encoded protein is CSASQGGTYNEQFF.

This clonotype was detected ten times or more. The rearrangement links TRBV6-2 or TRBV6-3 to TRBJ2-1; 8 bases agree with TRBD2. The CDR3 is made up of 14 amino acids. Trimming removed 10 bases from V and 0 bases from J; junction bases left unmatched: 5. Germline CDR1 and CDR2: MNHEY and SVGEGT. CDR3 sequence: CATLTSGSYNEQFF. CDR3 DNA: TGTGCCACCTTAACTAGCGGCTCCTACAATGAGCAGTTCTTC.

Notes on this clonotype: The final CDR3 position lacks the conserved phenylalanine or tryptophan, pointing to a likely read error. The chain recombines TRBV10-3 with TRBJ2-7; weak D call: TRBD2 (6 bases). This CDR3 has 17 amino acids. Germline V gene lookup returns CDR1 ENHRY and CDR2 SYGVKD. The ends were cut back, 0 bases at V and 3 bases at J, with 18 bases in the middle. DNA of the CDR3: TGTGCCATCAGTGAGTCGACTCTGGCCTGGGGGGACTACGAGCAGTACTTA. Translation gives CAISESTLAWGDYEQYL.

This clonotype showed up many times. V and J are TRBV28 and TRBJ2-3; tentatively, D is TRBD2 (5 bases). This CDR3 has 13 amino acids. Per germline, CDR1 MDHEN and CDR2 SYDVKM. Trimming stripped 2 bases from V and 6 bases from J, with 9 bases between. The CDR3 DNA follows: TGTGCCAGCAGTTTAGCGGGCATCGATACGCAGTATTTT. This gives the protein CASSLAGIDTQYF.

A word on this clonotype: This CDR3 fails to terminate in the conserved phenylalanine or tryptophan, so it likely reflects a read error. DNA for the CDR3: TGCAGTGCTAGGTTAGCGGGAGGTGGGTACGAGCAGTACTCC. As protein: CSARLAGGGYEQYS. The J gene is TRBJ2-7, the V gene TRBV20-1; 10 nucleotides agree with TRBD2. V lost 3 bases, J lost 4 bases, and 6 bases stayed unmatched. This CDR3 has 14 residues. Germline loops: CDR1 DFQATT, CDR2 SNEGSKA (reference sequence).

This clonotype was found a few times. This sequence joins TRBV15 and TRBJ2-5; D is ambiguous. The CDR3 has 13 amino acids. The germline V and J ends were trimmed by 0 bases and 2 bases, with 4 bases remaining between them. CDR1 and CDR2 (germline): LNHNV, YYDKDF (reference sequence). The CDR3 DNA is TGTGCCACCAGCAGAGATATTCAAGAGACCCAGTACTTC. It is translated as CATSRDIQETQYF.

The chain has TRBV3-1 and TRBJ1-6, with 10 positions matching TRBD1. Per germline, CDR1 LGHDT and CDR2 YNNKEL (reference sequence). The CDR3 runs to 14 residues. The V and J ends lost 4 bases and 8 bases, in that order; junction bases with no gene match: 2. The CDR3 nucleotides read TGTGCCAGCAGCCTTGGGACAGGGGATTCACCCCTCCACTTT. Translated, it gives CASSLGTGDSPLHF. The whole variable domain, filled in from reference TRBV3-1 and TRBJ1-6, reads DTAVSQTPKYLVTQMGNDKSIKCEQNLGHDTMYWYKQDSKKFLKIMFSYNNKELIINETVPNRFSPKSPDKAHLNLHINSLELGDSAVYFCASSLGTGDSPLHFGNGTRLTVT.

In the case of this clonotype: Being one base from a much bigger clone, this may be a read error. The chain couples TRBV6-1 to TRBJ1-1, with D possibly TRBD1 on 5 matching bases. Per the germline V gene, CDR1 is MNHNS and CDR2 is SASEGT. CDR3 length equals 13 residues. CDR3 loop: CAISEFRDTEAFF. In DNA form, the CDR3 reads TGTGCCATCAGTGAATTCAGGGACACTGAAGCTTTCTTT.

This clonotype was recorded at least ten times. The gene calls are TRBV6-5 and TRBJ2-4, with 10 nucleotides matching TRBD1. V lost 2 bases and J lost 8; bases outside the gene matches: 6. The CDR3 length is 15 residues. Germline assignment: CDR1 MNHEY and CDR2 SVGAGI. The chain's CDR3 is CASSYQAGTGDIQYF. The CDR3, as DNA: TGTGCCAGCAGTTACCAGGCCGGGACAGGGGACATTCAGTACTTC.

This clonotype was seen more than once but under ten times. V and J are TRBV4-3 and TRBJ2-1; 9 bases agree with TRBD2. Germline lookup yields CDR1 LGHNA and CDR2 YSLEER. Germline trimming cut 0 bases from V and 9 bases from J; bases unmatched to any gene: 9. There are 16 residues in the CDR3. DNA for the CDR3: TGCGCCAGCAGCCAAGATACGGCGGGAGGGCCGGGTGAGCAGTTCTTC. Residues: CASSQDTAGGPGEQFF.